These 20 T cell receptor beta chains came from one sample sequenced in a study of shared clonotypes between healthy human individuals. Clones were read by immunoSEQ multiplex PCR, and TCRdb kept only the in-frame ones, dropping some. Altogether approximately 1.4 million clones are present, 98% being singletons, with the ten largest covering approximately 0.45%. The sequenced sample was naive CD4+ T cells sorted from blood. Described subset: CD45RA+ positively selected. These receptors were taken from a man aged 30-40 years in good health.

This chain links TRBV6-1 with TRBJ1-5; unclear D gene. CDR3 length: 13 amino acids. The germline CDR1 and CDR2 sequences are MNHNS and SASEGT. Trimming removed 3 bases from V and 0 bases from J, with 3 bases in between. The CDR3 region has the DNA TGTGCCAGCAGTGACGTTAGCAATCAGCCCCAGCATTTT. Amino acid sequence: CASSDVSNQPQHF.

Remarks on this clone: Other DNA sequences in this specimen translate into the identical CDR3. This chain connects TRBV29-1 to TRBJ2-5; 9 bases match TRBD1. From germline, CDR1 is SQVTM and CDR2 ANQGSEA. The CDR3 length is 12 residues. The J segment lost 5 bases and the V segment lost 6 bases, leaving 4 bases of the junction unmatched. CDR3 protein: CSVLQGAETQYF. The CDR3 DNA follows: TGCAGCGTGCTACAGGGGGCGGAGACCCAGTACTTC.

On this clone itself: The identical CDR3 is also encoded by other nucleotide sequences in the sample. This rearrangement joins TRBV10-1 to TRBJ2-1; 7 bases are a match to TRBD2. The CDR3 is made up of 16 amino acids. With V trimmed by 0 bases and J by 2 bases, 4 bases remained unmatched. Germline V gene sequence: CDR1 WNHNN, CDR2 SYGVQD (reference sequence). CDR3 sequence (DNA): TGCGCCAGCAGTGAGTCGCGCGGGAGCACCTACAATGAGCAGTTCTTC. Protein product: CASSESRGSTYNEQFF.

This rearrangement joins TRBV2 to TRBJ2-3; TRBD2 matches at 10 bases. Germline assignment: CDR1 SNHLY and CDR2 FYNNEI. The CDR3 contains 17 residues. V lost 6 bases to trimming and J lost 2 bases; unmatched junction nucleotides: 11. The CDR3 nucleotides are TGTGCCAGCAGGGCCCGGTTTGGACTAGCGGACACAGATACGCAGTATTTT. Translation: CASRARFGLADTDTQYF.

V usage is TRBV11-2 and J usage is TRBJ2-1; TRBD2 matches at 13 bases. The J segment lost 8 bases and the V segment lost 2 bases, leaving 6 bases of the junction unmatched. The CDR3 covers 16 residues. Germline-derived CDR1 and CDR2 are SGHAT and FQNNGV. CDR3 bases: TGTGCCAGCAGCTTACCCAGGACTAGCGGGAGCGATGAGCAGTTCTTC. Its translation: CASSLPRTSGSDEQFF.

This chain links TRBV18 with TRBJ2-1, with D tentatively TRBD2 (6 bases). Trimming pared 1 base from V and 8 bases from J, leaving 9 bases between. Germline-derived CDR1 and CDR2 are KGHSH and LQKENI. The CDR3 is 13 residues long. The CDR3 sequence is CASSPRPSDEQFF. The CDR3 region has the DNA TGTGCCAGCTCACCACGCCCTAGCGATGAGCAGTTCTTC.

The chain couples TRBV5-1 to TRBJ1-4, with D possibly matching TRBD1 (5 bases). This CDR3 is built from 16 residues. Trimming removed 4 bases at V and 0 bases at J, with 13 bases between. The V gene's germline CDR1 is SGHRS and CDR2 YFSETQ. CDR3 residues: CASSPRGSTTNEKLFF. CDR3 sequence (DNA): TGCGCCAGCAGCCCGAGGGGCAGTACAACTAATGAAAAACTGTTTTTT.

The V gene is TRBV29-1, the J gene TRBJ2-2; 8 positions match TRBD1. Trimming took 6 bases from V and 4 from J; bases not matched to a gene: 10. The CDR3 sequence is 15 residues long. Germline V gene sequence: CDR1 SQVTM, CDR2 ANQGSEA. As DNA, the CDR3 is TGCAGCGTCCTCAAGGACAGGGCGGGCACCGGGGAGCTGTTTTTT. This gives the protein CSVLKDRAGTGELFF.

This clone was counted once. The CDR3 DNA is TGTGCCACCAGCAGCCACAATAACTATGGCTACACCTTC. This codes for CATSSHNNYGYTF. The chain links TRBV15 to TRBJ1-2; the D is unclear. The CDR3 has 13 residues. Trimming pared 3 bases from V and 1 base from J, leaving 6 bases between. Germline-derived CDR1 and CDR2 are LNHNV and YYDKDF (reference sequence).

V is TRBV7-2 and J is TRBJ2-1; 7 positions match TRBD1. V trimming: 6 bases; J trimming: 2 bases; junction bases outside the gene matches: 4. The CDR3 spans 14 residues. The germline V gene has CDR1 SGHTA and CDR2 FQGNSA. The CDR3 region is CASSRQGAYNEQFF. The CDR3 region has the DNA TGTGCCAGCAGTAGGCAGGGGGCCTACAATGAGCAGTTCTTC.

This sequence joins TRBV7-9 and TRBJ2-2; TRBD2 matches at 8 bases. The CDR3 consists of 18 residues. CDR1 is SEHNR and CDR2 is FQNEAQ in the germline V gene (reference sequence). V was clipped by 5 bases and J by 1 base; unmatched bases: 12. CDR3 bases: TGTGCCAGCAGCACCTCCCACTTAGCGGGGCTGAACACCGGGGAGCTGTTTTTT. Protein product: CASSTSHLAGLNTGELFF.

V usage is TRBV11-2 and J usage is TRBJ2-1; possibly TRBD2 for D (6 bases). The V and J ends lost 1 base and 1 base respectively, with 8 bases between them. This CDR3 has 15 residues. Germline V lookup: CDR1 SGHAT, CDR2 FQNNGV. CDR3 bases: TGTGCCAGCAGCTTAGCACTAGCTTCCTACAATGAGCAGTTCTTC. This codes for CASSLALASYNEQFF.

V is TRBV7-2 and J is TRBJ2-7; 10 positions match TRBD2. Unmatched junction bases numbered 3, after V lost 0 bases and J lost 4 bases. This CDR3 spans 15 amino acids. Germline V gives CDR1 SGHTA, CDR2 FQGNSA. CDR3 sequence: CASSLAASGGYEQYF. In DNA, the CDR3 is TGTGCCAGCAGCTTAGCAGCTAGCGGGGGATACGAGCAGTACTTC.

The chain joins TRBV6-5 to TRBJ2-7; D call uncertain. Germline V gives CDR1 MNHEY, CDR2 SVGAGI. This CDR3 contains 12 residues. Trimming cost V 8 bases and J 4 bases, with 12 bases left between them. The DNA for the CDR3 is TGTGCCAGCCAAAACCTTATGTACGAGCAGTACTTC. It translates to CASQNLMYEQYF.

The chain links TRBV7-2 to TRBJ2-1; TRBD2 matches 8 bases. The CDR3 totals 15 residues. J was trimmed by 4 bases and V by 3 bases; bases with no gene match: 5. The germline CDR1 and CDR2 sequences are SGHTA and FQGNSA. The CDR3 loop is CASSFTSGGYNEQFF. The CDR3 DNA is TGTGCCAGCAGCTTTACTAGCGGAGGTTACAATGAGCAGTTCTTC. Using reference TRBV7-2 and TRBJ2-1 for the parts outside the CDR3, the full variable domain is GAGVSQSPSNKVTEKGKDVELRCDPISGHTALYWYRQSLGQGLEFLIYFQGNSAPDKSGLPSDRFSAERTGGSVSTLTIQRTQQEDSAVYLCASSFTSGGYNEQFFGPGTRLTVL.

A remark on this clone: This same CDR3 is encoded by further DNA sequences in the sample. The chain joins TRBV19 to TRBJ2-2; 10 positions agree with TRBD2. J lost 6 bases, V lost 3 bases, and 1 base had no gene match. This CDR3 region has 14 residues. Germline CDR1 and CDR2: LNHDA and SQIVND (reference sequence). The CDR3 DNA follows: TGTGCCAGTAGTATTCTAGCGGGAGCCGGGGAGCTGTTTTTT. Translation gives CASSILAGAGELFF.

V usage is TRBV5-1 and J usage is TRBJ2-7, with D tentatively TRBD2 (6 bases). Trimming removed 4 bases from V and 3 bases from J, with 20 bases in between. Germline CDR1 reads SGHRS; CDR2 reads YFSETQ. The CDR3 runs 16 residues. The CDR3 DNA is TGCGCCAGCAGCCCGGAGCAGCCGGGACTCCACTACGAGCAGTACTTC. Its protein product is CASSPEQPGLHYEQYF.

Here the CDR3 reads CASSLLGDKSTDTQYF. Here the CDR3 DNA reads TGTGCCAGCAGCTTATTGGGGGACAAGAGCACAGATACGCAGTATTTT. This sequence joins TRBV7-3 and TRBJ2-3; possible D gene TRBD1, 6 bases. This CDR3 spans 16 amino acids. Between the trimmed V and J ends, which lost 2 bases and 0 bases, there was a span of 12 bases. Germline V lookup: CDR1 SGHTA, CDR2 FQGTGA.

This clone appeared a single time. The chain carries TRBV7-6 and TRBJ2-4, with 7 bases that match TRBD2. Looked up from germline, CDR1 is SGHVS and CDR2 is FNYEAQ. The CDR3 covers 14 residues. After removal of 1 base from V and 8 bases from J, the junction contained 5 bases not matched to a gene. CDR3 sequence reads: CASSLVGGGDIQYF. CDR3 sequence (DNA): TGTGCCAGCAGCTTAGTTGGGGGGGGAGACATTCAGTACTTC.

The chain couples TRBV25-1 to TRBJ2-3, with D possibly matching TRBD2 (7 bases). Trimming left V 2 bases short and J 8 bases short, with 17 bases between. This CDR3 spans 15 amino acids. Germline lookup yields CDR1 MGHDK and CDR2 SYGVNS. In DNA form, the CDR3 reads TGTGCCAGCAGTGAAGCCGGGGGGCGCCGGGGTACGCAGTATTTT. Residues: CASSEAGGRRGTQYF.